This TCR beta chain comes out of a study of beta chain features in type 1 diabetes (dated by TCRdb to between 2018 and 2020). General notes on the study: No differences in mean age, gender distribution, total cell number or subset yield were found between patients and healthy donors. A total of just under 110,000,000 sorted cells were examined across all samples, and RNA yield correlated strongly with the number of cells per subset. The study compared the TCRB repertoires of sorted circulating CD4+ T cell subsets in recently diagnosed type 1 diabetes patients with those in matched healthy donors. Regulatory and stem cell-like memory subsets were isolated from only 8 patients and roughly 8 healthy donors, whereas naive and central memory subsets came from all 30 or so donors. Beyond this particular receptor, the publication reports: The naive, central memory and regulatory TCRB repertoires appeared to resemble one another more closely among patients than among healthy donors. Fewer insertions and more nucleotide deletions at VDJ recombination sites were observed in patients with type 1 diabetes, implying thymic rearrangement abnormalities. Because small numbers of individuals were included in the HLA sub-analyses, any influence of HLA type on TCRB rearrangement was left unresolved. In all four CD4+ subsets, TCRB CDR3 length was moderately but significantly shorter in type 1 diabetes patients. Because cDNA was sequenced instead of genomic DNA, highly expressing activated cells could be over-represented, though the groups showed no difference in activation or CD3 levels. PCR may preferentially amplify shorter templates, but because patient and control samples were amplified and corrected together, any resulting skew would affect both groups equally.

Each donor gave one peripheral blood draw, averaging approximately 0.12 L, which was collected into heparinised tubes. A BD FACSAria II and a panel including CD45RO, CCR7, CD25, CD127, CD95 and CD27 were used to sort naive, central memory, regulatory and stem cell-like memory CD4+ T cells. Purity was above 95% for every sorted population. PBMCs were isolated immediately by Lymphoprep density gradient centrifugation and stained directly without culture. So that batch effects would be minimized, each experiment stained and sorted samples in pairs, pairing one healthy donor with one patient. This clone showed up just once. Its antigen remains unidentified. Per-base qualities were not stored, and no clone one base away is much larger. Including cysteine and phenylalanine, the CDR3 has 15 amino acids. Only the CDR3 DNA is retained, 45 bases long and in frame from the first base. The germline V and J ends show losses of 0 bases and 5 bases respectively, and no gene match explains 5 bases of the junction. The germline V gene yields MNHEY for CDR1 and SVGAGI for CDR2.

The entire isolated RNA was reverse transcribed using the High Capacity cDNA Reverse Transcription Kit, and thus expressed TCRB transcripts were sequenced. Deep immunoSEQ sequencing was applied to naive, central memory and regulatory T cell samples, giving an average of around 4 million total reads per sample. Sorted cells were lysed in RLT buffer, and RNA was extracted using DNase-treated RNeasy Micro or Mini kits according to cell number. To prevent cross-contamination, each cell subset was processed individually, whereas patient and healthy donor samples were processed jointly. TCRB sequences were amplified from cDNA with the immunoSEQ multiplex PCR, producing 87-bp fragments spanning the CDR3 region. Sequencing of the amplicons was performed on the Illumina HiSeq platform. The authors processed their data as follows. PCR bias was corrected computationally using synthetic template baselines, and reads within Hamming distance 2 were collapsed, with unmergeable singletons discarded. By aligning reads against IMGT, V, D and J genes, CDR3 length, and insertions or deletions at six rearrangement sites were assigned. Within each subset, clonotype counts were normalized to the number of sorted cells before true diversity and Gini coefficients were calculated with the tcR R package. The overlap coefficient, calculated on TCRB nucleotide sequences, was used to quantify repertoire sharing. Out-of-frame TCRB sequences from naive cells were analyzed as a proxy for the pre-selection repertoire. In its TCRdb copy, this immuneACCESS table keeps in-frame sequences only and misses some clones. Where compared with another copy, unresolved V genes explain less than half of these, and the others have no known cause. V, J and clone size are those of that table, while D and trimming were read from the DNA. Here the sample has about 900,000 clones; about a sixth occur a single time. The top ten hold around 0.02% of the sample.

The TCR comes from a woman aged 18-30 years in good health. The sample was naive CD4+ T cells from blood. The sample's cell subset or site label is to be understood as: true naive CD4+ T cells. The rearranged chain carries TRBV6-5 and TRBJ2-7; 9 junctional bases match TRBD1. The DNA sequence follows: TGTGCCAGCAGTTACTCGGGCCGACAGGGGGACGAGCAGTACTTC. It translates to CASSYSGRQGDEQYF.